This T cell receptor (beta chain) appears in the sequencing data of a study of blood T cell repertoires in COVID-19. The assay was immunoSEQ multiplex PCR, and TCRdb's table has in-frame clones only and misses some. The sample carries 200,000 or so clones, approximately 82% recorded once. The germline gives CDR1 LGHDT, CDR2 YNNKEL (reference sequence). Trimming at V came to 2 bases and at J to 4 bases, leaving 5 bases not matched to a gene. This CDR3 comprises 16 residues. The TCR originated in a middle-aged man who had recovered from COVID-19. The sequenced sample consisted of peripheral blood. V gene TRBV3-1 (or the pseudogene TRBV3-2) combines with J gene TRBJ1-4, with 9 positions matching TRBD1. DNA for the CDR3: TGTGCCAGCAGCCAATCCGTGACAGGGGGTAATGAAAAACTGTTTTTT. Translated: CASSQSVTGGNEKLFF.